This T cell receptor beta chain was recorded in a study of blood T cells in healthy people across ages. The draw of peripheral blood yielded ten milliliters from each donor. This CDR3 is 18 amino acids long. V trimming: 8 bases; J trimming: 3 bases; junction bases outside the gene matches: 13. CDR1 and CDR2 from the germline V gene are MNHNS and SASEGT. The table lists this clonotype with a count of one. The second PCR ran roughly 7 to 12 cycles with a sample-barcoded 5' primer and J-beta primers. Via MiXCR, TCRdb re-called the 5' RACE reads, giving one row per CDR3 protein. Among hundreds of thousands of distinct CDR3 sequences listed, 45% to 50% were seen once.

Sequenced: blood. This chain links TRBV6-1 with TRBJ2-3; 14 bases map to TRBD2. The sequence came from a man aged 30-40 years in good health. The CDR3 nucleotides are TGTGCCAGCCGCCCCGGACTAGCGGGGGGAGGAGGAACAGATACGCAGTATTTT. As protein: CASRPGLAGGGGTDTQYF.